The rows below give T cell receptor beta chains drawn from one sample of a study of T-cell memory formation after mild COVID-19. TCRdb reprocessed the 5' RACE reads with MiXCR, giving one entry per CDR3 protein. The repertoire consists of under 400,000 distinct CDR3 sequences, with around 30% occurring once and the leading ten covering approximately 13%. The sequencing sample was made of PBMCs or a T cell subset sorted from them (not recorded which). These receptors originate from an adult woman who had mild COVID-19 (a few samples of this study predate the infection). Cell type and time point are not known. The CDR3 runs from the conserved cysteine through the conserved F or W. Clone size is not always given. Where it is, it says once, few, many or a class for expanded clones.

TRBJ2-1	few	TRBV5-5	CASSSGAGVEQFF
TRBJ1-1	-	TRBV20-1	CSARDLQGADTEAFF
TRBJ1-6	-	TRBV29-1	CSVEDRTGPGRGLHF
TRBJ2-5	-	TRBV7-9	CASSREGVPRETQYF
TRBJ2-2	many	TRBV5-5	CASRLTQGVHTGELFF
TRBJ2-3	few	TRBV9	CASSVGTATDTQYF
TRBJ2-1	-	TRBV7-6	CASRGGGTYNEQFF
TRBJ2-2	few	TRBV12-3/TRBV12-4	CASDRGRNTGELFF
TRBJ2-6	-	TRBV2	CASSYEGIGANVLTF
TRBJ2-3	-	TRBV15	CATSRLAGDTQYF
TRBJ1-1	-	TRBV7-3	CASSLPPDRGDTEAFF
TRBJ1-1	-	TRBV12-3/TRBV12-4	CASSPGTPIEAFF
TRBJ2-1	many	TRBV5-6	CASSSYNEWFF
TRBJ2-7	-	TRBV7-8	CASSLDVEYEQYF
TRBJ1-1	few	TRBV5-1	CASSSEGLAEAFF
TRBJ2-3	few	TRBV12-3/TRBV12-4	CASSLYTQYF
TRBJ2-5	few	TRBV9	CASSPRGPWQETQYF
TRBJ2-7	-	TRBV29-1	CSVGTSGRAFRYEQYF
TRBJ2-1	few	TRBV9	CASSVVPAGSSYNEQFF
TRBJ2-3	-	TRBV24-1	CATSGSSGSDHTQYF
TRBJ2-4	-	TRBV4-2	CASSPEAYLTGGAKNIQYF
TRBJ1-6	few	TRBV18	CASSTDRARNSPLHF
TRBJ2-7	-	TRBV7-2	CASSSKPRAGGLAYEQYF
TRBJ2-2	few	TRBV6-5	CASSYGGGTGELFF
TRBJ2-2	-	TRBV4-3	CASSQDYAGVRTGELFF
TRBJ1-6	-	TRBV12-3/TRBV12-4	CASSSGELVSPLHF
TRBJ1-1	-	TRBV6-5	CASRRMLPTVNTEAFF
TRBJ2-3	-	TRBV2	CASSLSGARTDTQYF
TRBJ2-5	-	TRBV7-9	CASSPPWGAQETQYF
TRBJ2-2	-	TRBV19	CASSIVSAGGPTGELFF
TRBJ1-6	-	TRBV6-5	CASSYSRRSGLISPLHF
TRBJ2-2	-	TRBV5-1	CASSLVTNSNTGELFF
TRBJ1-1	-	TRBV19	CASSIRGNTEAFF
TRBJ2-2	-	TRBV4-1	CASSQDRAGGTGELFF
TRBJ2-2	few	TRBV7-9	CASSLPGFTGELFF
TRBJ2-2	-	TRBV6-1	CASSRRQGVSTGELFF
TRBJ2-1	-	TRBV7-9	CASSNLADSSYNEKFF
TRBJ2-3	few	TRBV7-2	CASSLRLAVNTDTQYF
TRBJ1-1	-	TRBV12-3/TRBV12-4	CASSRPLRGLGMNTEAFF
TRBJ2-3	few	TRBV4-3	CASSHGLGATDTQYF
TRBJ2-3	-	TRBV24-1	CATSDLRGGITDTQYF
TRBJ2-5	-	TRBV7-9	CASSHEGGAQETQYF
TRBJ1-1	-	TRBV5-1	CASSLGRGFYGSMNTEAFF
TRBJ2-1	-	TRBV5-1	CASSLQGPGNEQFF
TRBJ1-2	-	TRBV20-1	CSARGTGDYGYTF
TRBJ2-1	many	TRBV15	CATRGSGTASNEQFF
TRBJ2-7	-	TRBV12-3/TRBV12-4	CASSPGGTNYEQYF
TRBJ2-2	-	TRBV18	CASSPPGLKNTGELFF